The source of this T cell receptor beta chain is a study of T cell responses to AZD1222 COVID-19 vaccine. Study details: Second-dose timings of about 4 or about 12 weeks were pooled. Study-wide results and caveats: Repertoires were sampled only after the peak T cell response. There were mostly white British donors and more females than males, and clonal diversity was possibly underestimated. Researchers report vaccine-associated CD4 TCRs spanning spike, with dominance at 160-218 and 743-854.

Details on this clone: Antigen: not known.

Germline V CDR1 and CDR2: SQVTM, ANQGSEA. V lost 4 bases, J lost 6 bases, and 9 bases lay in between. This CDR3 is built from 12 residues. Sequencing used immunoSEQ multiplex PCR; TCRdb keeps in-frame clones, though not all of them. The data hold roughly 150,000 clones, with around 93% observed a single time. The material sequenced was peripheral blood, taken on day 0 of AZD1222 vaccination. The chain recombines TRBV29-1 with TRBJ1-4; D remains unclear. The TCR comes from an adult in good health. CDR3 sequence: CSVVTTDEKLFF. Written as DNA, the CDR3 is TGCAGCGTTGTCACCACCGATGAAAAACTGTTTTTT.